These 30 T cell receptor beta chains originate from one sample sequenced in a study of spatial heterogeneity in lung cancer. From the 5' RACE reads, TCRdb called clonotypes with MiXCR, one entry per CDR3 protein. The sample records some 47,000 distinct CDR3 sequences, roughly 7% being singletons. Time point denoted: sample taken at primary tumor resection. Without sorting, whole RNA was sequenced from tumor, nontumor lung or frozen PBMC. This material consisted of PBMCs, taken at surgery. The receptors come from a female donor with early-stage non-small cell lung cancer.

The CDR3 DNA is TGTGCCAGCAGCGCAAATCCTAGATCCGAGCAGTACTTC. Translated, it gives CASSANPRSEQYF. The rearrangement joins TRBV7-3 to TRBJ2-7; the D is unclear. The V end was cut by 5 bases, the J end by 6 bases, with 14 bases between. Germline values: CDR1 SGHTA, CDR2 FQGTGA. The CDR3 runs 13 residues. Filled out from reference TRBV7-3 and TRBJ2-7, the complete variable domain reads GAGVSQTPSNKVTEKGKYVELRCDPISGHTALYWYRQSLGQGPEFLIYFQGTGAADDSGLPNDRFFAVRPEGSVSTLKIQRTERGDSAVYLCASSANPRSEQYFGPGTRLTVT.

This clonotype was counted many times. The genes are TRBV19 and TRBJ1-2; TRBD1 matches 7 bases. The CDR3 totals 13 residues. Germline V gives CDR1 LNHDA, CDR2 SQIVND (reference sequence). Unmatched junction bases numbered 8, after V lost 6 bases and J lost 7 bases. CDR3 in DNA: TGTGCCAGTAGGACCACAGGGGACGGTGGCTACACCTTC. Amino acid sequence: CASRTTGDGGYTF.

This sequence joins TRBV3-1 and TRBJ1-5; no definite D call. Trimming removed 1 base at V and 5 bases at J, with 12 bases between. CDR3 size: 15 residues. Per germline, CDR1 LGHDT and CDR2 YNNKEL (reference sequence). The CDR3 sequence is CASSQGLGRDQPQHF. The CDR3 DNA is TGTGCCAGCAGCCAAGGGTTAGGGAGGGATCAGCCCCAGCATTTT. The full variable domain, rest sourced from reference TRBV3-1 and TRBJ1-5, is DTAVSQTPKYLVTQMGNDKSIKCEQNLGHDTMYWYKQDSKKFLKIMFSYNNKELIINETVPNRFSPKSPDKAHLNLHINSLELGDSAVYFCASSQGLGRDQPQHFGDGTRLSIL.

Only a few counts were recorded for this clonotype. The CDR3 DNA sequence: TGCGCCAGCAGCCAAGCGCCGGGAACAAGCTCCTACGAGCAGTACTTC. It is translated as CASSQAPGTSSYEQYF. The V gene is TRBV4-1, the J gene TRBJ2-7; TRBD2 is a possible D gene (5 bases). CDR1 and CDR2 (germline): MGHRA, YSYEKL. Trimming shortened V by 1 base and J by 0 bases, and 13 bases separated the two germline ends. This CDR3 is 16 amino acids long.

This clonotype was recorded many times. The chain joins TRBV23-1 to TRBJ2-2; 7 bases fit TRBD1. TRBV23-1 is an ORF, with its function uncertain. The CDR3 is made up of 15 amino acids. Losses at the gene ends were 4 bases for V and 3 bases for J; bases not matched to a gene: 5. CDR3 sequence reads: CASSLRTGDTGELFF. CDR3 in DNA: TGCGCCAGCAGTCTTAGGACAGGAGACACCGGGGAGCTGTTTTTT.

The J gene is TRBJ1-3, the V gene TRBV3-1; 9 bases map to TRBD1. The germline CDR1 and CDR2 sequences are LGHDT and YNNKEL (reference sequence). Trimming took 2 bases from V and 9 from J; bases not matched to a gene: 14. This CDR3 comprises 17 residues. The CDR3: CASSQPTTGGLGSTIYF. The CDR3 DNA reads TGTGCCAGCAGCCAACCCACGACAGGGGGTTTGGGGAGCACCATATATTTT.

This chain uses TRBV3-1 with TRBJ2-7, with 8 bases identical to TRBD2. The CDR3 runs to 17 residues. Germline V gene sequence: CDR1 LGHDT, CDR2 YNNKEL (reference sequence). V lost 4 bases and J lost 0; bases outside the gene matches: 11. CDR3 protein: CASSPGFSGDSSYEQYF. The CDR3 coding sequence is TGTGCCAGCAGCCCGGGATTTAGCGGGGATTCCTCCTACGAGCAGTACTTC.

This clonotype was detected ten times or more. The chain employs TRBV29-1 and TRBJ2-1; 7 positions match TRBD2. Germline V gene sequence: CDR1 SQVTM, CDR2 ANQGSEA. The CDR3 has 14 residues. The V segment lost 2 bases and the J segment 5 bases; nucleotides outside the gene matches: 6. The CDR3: CSVERSGLHNEQFF. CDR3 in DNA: TGCAGCGTTGAAAGATCGGGACTACACAATGAGCAGTTCTTC.

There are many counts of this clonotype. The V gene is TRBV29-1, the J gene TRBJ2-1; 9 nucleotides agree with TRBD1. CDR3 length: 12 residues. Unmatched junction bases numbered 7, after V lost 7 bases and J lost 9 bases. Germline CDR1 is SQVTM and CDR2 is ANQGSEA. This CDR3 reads CSATGGWGEQFF. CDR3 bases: TGCAGCGCGACAGGGGGTTGGGGTGAGCAGTTCTTC.

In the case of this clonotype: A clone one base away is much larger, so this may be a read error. CDR3 bases: TGTGCCACCAGTCGGAGGGGGGCGGGACAAGAGACCCAGTACTTC. Its protein is CATSRRGAGQETQYF. The chain links TRBV24-1 to TRBJ2-5; D is perhaps TRBD1 or TRBD2 (6 bases each). The CDR3 is 15 residues long. Germline V gene sequence: CDR1 KGHDR, CDR2 SFDVKD. Trimming took 6 bases from V and 2 from J, leaving 15 bases between them.

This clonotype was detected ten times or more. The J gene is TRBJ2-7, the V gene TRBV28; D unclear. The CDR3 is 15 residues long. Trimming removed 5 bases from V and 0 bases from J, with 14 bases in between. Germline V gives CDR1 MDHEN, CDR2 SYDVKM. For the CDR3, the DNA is TGTGCCAGCAGTCCTACGGGCCCCGTCTCCTACGAGCAGTACTTC. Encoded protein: CASSPTGPVSYEQYF.

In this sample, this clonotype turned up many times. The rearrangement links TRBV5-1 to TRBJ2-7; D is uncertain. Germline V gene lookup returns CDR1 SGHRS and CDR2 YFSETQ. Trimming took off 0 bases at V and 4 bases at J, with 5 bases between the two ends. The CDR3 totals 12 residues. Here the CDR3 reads CASSLVPYEQYF. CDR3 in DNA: TGCGCCAGCAGCTTGGTTCCTTACGAGCAGTACTTC.

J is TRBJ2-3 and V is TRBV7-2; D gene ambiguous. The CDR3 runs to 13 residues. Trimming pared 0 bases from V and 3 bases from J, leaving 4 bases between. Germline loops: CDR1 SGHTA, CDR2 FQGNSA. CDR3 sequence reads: CASSLALTDTQYF. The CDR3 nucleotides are TGTGCCAGCAGCTTAGCGTTGACAGATACGCAGTATTTT. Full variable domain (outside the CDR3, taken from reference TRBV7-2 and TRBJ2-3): GAGVSQSPSNKVTEKGKDVELRCDPISGHTALYWYRQSLGQGLEFLIYFQGNSAPDKSGLPSDRFSAERTGGSVSTLTIQRTQQEDSAVYLCASSLALTDTQYFGPGTRLTVL.

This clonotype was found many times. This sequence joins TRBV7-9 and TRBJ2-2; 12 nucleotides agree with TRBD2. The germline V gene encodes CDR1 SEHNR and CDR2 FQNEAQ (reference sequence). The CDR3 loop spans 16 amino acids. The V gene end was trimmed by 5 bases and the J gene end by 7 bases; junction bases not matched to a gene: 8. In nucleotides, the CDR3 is TGTGCCAGCAGCCTCCCTAGCGGGGGGGCCTTCGGGGAGCTGTTTTTT. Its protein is CASSLPSGGAFGELFF.

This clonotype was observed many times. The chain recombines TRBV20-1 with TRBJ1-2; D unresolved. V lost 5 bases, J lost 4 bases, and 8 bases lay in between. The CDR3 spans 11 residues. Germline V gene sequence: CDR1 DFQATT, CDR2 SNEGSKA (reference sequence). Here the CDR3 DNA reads TGCAGTGCTGGGAGCAGCTATGGCTACACCTTC. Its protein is CSAGSSYGYTF.

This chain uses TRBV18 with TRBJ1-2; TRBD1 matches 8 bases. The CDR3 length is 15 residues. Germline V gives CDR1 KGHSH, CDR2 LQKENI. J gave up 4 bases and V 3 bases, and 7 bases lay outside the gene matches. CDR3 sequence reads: CASSPRTGKGYGYTF. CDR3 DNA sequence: TGTGCCAGCTCACCCAGGACAGGGAAGGGCTATGGCTACACCTTC.

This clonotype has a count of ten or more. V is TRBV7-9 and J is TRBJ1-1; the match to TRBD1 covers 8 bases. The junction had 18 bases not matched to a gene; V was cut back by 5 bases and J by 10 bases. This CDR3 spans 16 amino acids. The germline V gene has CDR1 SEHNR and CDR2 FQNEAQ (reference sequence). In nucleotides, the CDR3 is TGTGCCAGCAGCGGGGGTGGGACCGACAGGGGAGGTGGAGCTTTCTTT. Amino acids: CASSGGGTDRGGGAFF.

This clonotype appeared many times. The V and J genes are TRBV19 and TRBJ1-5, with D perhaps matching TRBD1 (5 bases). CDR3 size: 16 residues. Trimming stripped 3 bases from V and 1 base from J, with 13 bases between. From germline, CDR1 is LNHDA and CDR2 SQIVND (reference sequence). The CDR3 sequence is CASSMPDRASNQPQHF. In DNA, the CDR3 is TGTGCCAGTAGTATGCCCGACAGAGCGAGCAATCAGCCCCAGCATTTT.

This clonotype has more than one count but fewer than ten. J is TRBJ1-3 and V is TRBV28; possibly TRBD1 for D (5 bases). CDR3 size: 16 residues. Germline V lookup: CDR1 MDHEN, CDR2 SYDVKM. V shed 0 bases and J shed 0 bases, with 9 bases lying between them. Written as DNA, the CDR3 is TGTGCCAGCAGTTTATGGTCGGGGGACTCTGGAAACACCATATATTTT. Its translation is CASSLWSGDSGNTIYF.

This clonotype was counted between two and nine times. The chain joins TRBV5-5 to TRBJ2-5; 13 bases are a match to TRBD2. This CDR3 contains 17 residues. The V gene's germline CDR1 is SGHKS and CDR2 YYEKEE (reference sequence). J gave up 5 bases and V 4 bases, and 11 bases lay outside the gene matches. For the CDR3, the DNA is TGTGCCAGCAGCCGAGGACTAGCGGGGGATCCTGGGGAGACCCAGTACTTC. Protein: CASSRGLAGDPGETQYF.

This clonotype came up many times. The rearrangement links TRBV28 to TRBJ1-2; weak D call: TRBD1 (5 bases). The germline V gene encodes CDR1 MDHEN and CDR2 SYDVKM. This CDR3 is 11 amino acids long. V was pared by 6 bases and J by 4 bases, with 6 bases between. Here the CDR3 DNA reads TGTGCCAGCAGCCAGGGCTATGGCTACACCTTC. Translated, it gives CASSQGYGYTF.

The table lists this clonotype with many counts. Here the CDR3 reads CASSFGSANYEQYF. The CDR3 DNA reads TGTGCCAGCAGCTTCGGTAGTGCCAACTACGAGCAGTACTTC. The chain employs TRBV11-2 and TRBJ2-7; no clear D gene. CDR3 length equals 14 residues. Germline V gene data show CDR1 as SGHAT and CDR2 as FQNNGV. The V gene lost 3 bases and the J gene lost 3 bases, with 12 bases spanning the gap.

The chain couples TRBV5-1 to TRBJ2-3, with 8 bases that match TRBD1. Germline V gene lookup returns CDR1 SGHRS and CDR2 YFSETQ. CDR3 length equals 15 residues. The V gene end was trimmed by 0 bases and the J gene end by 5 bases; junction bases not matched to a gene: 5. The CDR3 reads CASSLDLTGGDTQYF. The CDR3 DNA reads TGCGCCAGCAGCTTGGACCTCACAGGGGGAGATACGCAGTATTTT.

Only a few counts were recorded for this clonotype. CDR3 coding DNA: TGCAGTGCTAGACGAGAAAACCAAGAGACCCAGTACTTC. This codes for CSARRENQETQYF. The chain carries TRBV20-1 and TRBJ2-5; no firm D call. Germline V gene data show CDR1 as DFQATT and CDR2 as SNEGSKA (reference sequence). Trimming shortened V by 2 bases and J by 0 bases, and 7 bases separated the two germline ends. The CDR3 sequence is 13 residues long.

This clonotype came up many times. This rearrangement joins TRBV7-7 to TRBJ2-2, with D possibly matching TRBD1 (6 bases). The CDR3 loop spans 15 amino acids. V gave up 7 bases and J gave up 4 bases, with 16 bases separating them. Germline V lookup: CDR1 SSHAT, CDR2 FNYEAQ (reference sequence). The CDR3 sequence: CASNPYRVGTGELFF. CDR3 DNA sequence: TGTGCCAGCAACCCTTACAGGGTAGGCACCGGGGAGCTGTTTTTT.

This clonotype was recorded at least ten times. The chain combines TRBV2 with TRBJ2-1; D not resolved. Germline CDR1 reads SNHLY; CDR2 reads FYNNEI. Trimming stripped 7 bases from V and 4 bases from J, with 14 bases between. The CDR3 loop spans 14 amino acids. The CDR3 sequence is CASMGIVGYNEQFF. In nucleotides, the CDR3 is TGTGCCAGCATGGGGATTGTTGGGTACAATGAGCAGTTCTTC.

This chain's CDR3 is CASSPDWESNTEAFF. The CDR3 DNA reads TGTGCCAGCTCACCGGACTGGGAGTCGAACACTGAAGCTTTCTTT. This chain links TRBV18 with TRBJ1-1; no firm D call. V dropped 3 bases and J dropped 1 base, with 12 bases sitting between them. Germline CDR1 and CDR2: KGHSH and LQKENI. This CDR3 comprises 15 residues.

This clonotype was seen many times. The CDR3, as DNA: TGTGCCAGCTCACCCACAGGTGGAAGTGAAAACACCATATATTTT. Translating gives CASSPTGGSENTIYF. This chain uses TRBV18 with TRBJ1-3, with D tentatively TRBD1 (5 bases). Trimming took 3 bases from V and 6 from J, leaving 15 bases between them. The CDR3 is 15 residues long. CDR1 is KGHSH and CDR2 is LQKENI in the germline V gene. Full variable domain (remainder filled in from reference TRBV18 and TRBJ1-3): NAGVMQNPRHLVRRRGQEARLRCSPMKGHSHVYWYRQLPEEGLKFMVYLQKENIIDESGMPKERFSAEFPKEGPSILRIQQVVRGDSAAYFCASSPTGGSENTIYFGEGSWLTVV.

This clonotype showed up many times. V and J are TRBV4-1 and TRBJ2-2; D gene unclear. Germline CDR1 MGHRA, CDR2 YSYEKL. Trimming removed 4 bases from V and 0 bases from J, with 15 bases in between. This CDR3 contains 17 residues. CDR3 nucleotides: TGCGCCAGCAGCCTCCCCCCGCGCAGCACGAACACCGGGGAGCTGTTTTTT. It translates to CASSLPPRSTNTGELFF.

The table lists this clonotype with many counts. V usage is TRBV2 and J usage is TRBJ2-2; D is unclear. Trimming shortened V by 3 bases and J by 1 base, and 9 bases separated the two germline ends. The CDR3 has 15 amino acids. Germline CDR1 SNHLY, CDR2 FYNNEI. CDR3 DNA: TGTGCCAGCAGTGAGTGGCGGATGAACACCGGGGAGCTGTTTTTT. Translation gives CASSEWRMNTGELFF.